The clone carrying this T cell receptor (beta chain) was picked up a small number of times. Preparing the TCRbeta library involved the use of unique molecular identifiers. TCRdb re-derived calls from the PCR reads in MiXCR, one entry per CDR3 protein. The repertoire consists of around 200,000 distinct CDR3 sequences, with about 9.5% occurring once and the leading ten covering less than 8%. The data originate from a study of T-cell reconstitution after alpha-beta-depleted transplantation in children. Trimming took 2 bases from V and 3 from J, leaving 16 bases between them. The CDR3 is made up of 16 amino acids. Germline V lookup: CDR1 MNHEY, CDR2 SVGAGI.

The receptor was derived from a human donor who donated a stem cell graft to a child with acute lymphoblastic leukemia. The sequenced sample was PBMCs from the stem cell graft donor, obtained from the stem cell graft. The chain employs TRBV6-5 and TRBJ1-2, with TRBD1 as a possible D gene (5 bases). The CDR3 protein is CASSYTDSRYYYGYTF. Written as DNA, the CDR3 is TGTGCCAGCAGTTACACCGACAGCCGATACTACTATGGCTACACCTTC.